One and the same sample provided the 18 T cell receptor beta chains below, sequenced in a study of cytomegalovirus exposure and HLA in healthy donors. The PCR contained 60 Vbeta and 13 Jbeta primers. Using immunoSEQ multiplex PCR, the repertoire was profiled, and TCRdb retains in-frame clones only, with some absent. The sample shows almost 200,000 clones, around 76% of them seen only once. Sequenced material: PBMCs. These receptors all come from a man younger than 45 in good health and CMV-seronegative.

This clone has more than one count but fewer than ten. V gene TRBV6-5 combines with J gene TRBJ2-1, with 8 positions matching TRBD2. With V trimmed by 6 bases and J by 5 bases, 9 bases remained unmatched. Germline V gives CDR1 MNHEY, CDR2 SVGAGI. The CDR3 has 15 residues. The CDR3, as DNA: TGTGCCAGCAGCGAGGGACTAGAGGGCCACAATGAGCAGTTCTTC. The encoded protein is CASSEGLEGHNEQFF.

Turning to this clone: Other DNA variants within this sample encode the same CDR3. The chain carries TRBV7-9 and TRBJ1-2; 9 positions match TRBD1. The CDR3 has 12 residues. V lost 5 bases to trimming and J lost 8 bases; unmatched junction nucleotides: 3. CDR1 SEHNR and CDR2 FQNEAQ come from the germline V gene (reference sequence). The CDR3 reads CASSLGTGGYTF. CDR3 nucleotides: TGTGCCAGCAGCCTGGGGACAGGGGGCTACACCTTC.

Note on this clone: Other DNA sequences in the sample encode the same CDR3. This chain uses TRBV5-1 with TRBJ2-3, with no clear D. The CDR3 extends over 12 amino acids. Germline-derived CDR1 and CDR2 are SGHRS and YFSETQ. V was shortened by 4 bases and J by 0 bases, with 3 bases between the two germline ends. For the CDR3, the DNA is TGCGCCAGCAGCCCGAGCACAGATACGCAGTATTTT. Its translation is CASSPSTDTQYF.

The chain is built from TRBV6-1 and TRBJ1-1; D gene ambiguous. Trimming stripped 8 bases from V and 3 bases from J, with 13 bases between. The CDR3 sequence is 13 residues long. The germline V gene has CDR1 MNHNS and CDR2 SASEGT. The CDR3 DNA is TGTGCCAGCGGATTCACTATGGACACTGAAGCTTTCTTT. As protein: CASGFTMDTEAFF.

The chain combines TRBV6-1 with TRBJ2-2, with TRBD1 matching 7 bases. Germline values: CDR1 MNHNS, CDR2 SASEGT. V lost 4 bases to trimming and J lost 5 bases; unmatched junction nucleotides: 4. The CDR3 length is 14 residues. CDR3 sequence (DNA): TGTGCCAGCAGTGGAGGGACAGCAACCGGGGAGCTGTTTTTT. Protein: CASSGGTATGELFF.

The gene calls are TRBV10-2 and TRBJ2-7, with 12 bases matching TRBD2. This CDR3 is built from 17 residues. CDR1 is WSHSY and CDR2 is SAAADI in the germline V gene. Germline trimming cut 5 bases from V and 3 bases from J; bases unmatched to any gene: 11. Here the CDR3 reads CASSRGLAGSTFYEQYF. For the CDR3, the DNA is TGCGCCAGCAGTCGGGGACTAGCGGGTTCCACCTTCTACGAGCAGTACTTC.

V and J are TRBV5-3 and TRBJ2-5, with 7 bases fitting TRBD1. TRBV5-3 is filed as an ORF, its function uncertain. Germline trimming cut 1 base from V and 2 bases from J; bases unmatched to any gene: 11. The CDR3 consists of 17 residues. For the CDR3, the DNA is TGTGCCAGAAGCTTGTCGACAGAGGGGGCGGTTCAAGAGACCCAGTACTTC. Protein product: CARSLSTEGAVQETQYF.

The J gene is TRBJ2-7, the V gene TRBV5-5; TRBD1 agrees at 7 bases. The CDR3 consists of 15 residues. The J segment lost 0 bases and the V segment lost 4 bases, leaving 7 bases of the junction unmatched. Germline V gene data show CDR1 as SGHKS and CDR2 as YYEKEE (reference sequence). CDR3 sequence reads: CASSAGTAISYEQYF. The CDR3 nucleotides read TGTGCCAGCAGCGCCGGGACAGCTATCTCCTACGAGCAGTACTTC.

This clone occurred a few times. Additional DNA sequences in this sample encode the identical CDR3. This chain connects TRBV27 to TRBJ2-7; maybe TRBD1 (6 bases). V was cut by 3 bases and J by 2 bases, with 11 bases left in between. Germline-derived CDR1 and CDR2 are MNHEY and SMNVEV (reference sequence). The CDR3 consists of 14 residues. The CDR3 nucleotides read TGTGCCAGCAGTTTTGGGCAGGGGACCTACGAGCAGTACTTC. It is translated as CASSFGQGTYEQYF.

The chain uses TRBV4-1 and TRBJ2-2, with D possibly being TRBD1 (7 bases). The ends were cut back, 4 bases at V and 6 bases at J, with 24 bases in the middle. CDR1 is MGHRA and CDR2 is YSYEKL in the germline V gene. The CDR3 extends over 18 amino acids. For the CDR3, the DNA is TGCGCCAGCAGCCTTATTACTCTAGGGGCAGGGGGGTCCGGGGAGCTGTTTTTT. It encodes CASSLITLGAGGSGELFF.

A few counts support this clone. The J gene is TRBJ1-1, the V gene TRBV25-1; D perhaps matches TRBD1 (5 bases). CDR3 size: 15 residues. Per germline, CDR1 MGHDK and CDR2 SYGVNS. Trimming left V 5 bases short and J 0 bases short, with 13 bases between. This CDR3 is CASSLLDSMNTEAFF. The CDR3 nucleotides are TGTGCCAGCAGTCTCCTCGACAGTATGAACACTGAAGCTTTCTTT. Drawing the rest from reference TRBV25-1 and TRBJ1-1, the complete variable domain is EADIYQTPRYLVIGTGKKITLECSQTMGHDKMYWYQQDPGMELHLIHYSYGVNSTEKGDLSSESTVSRIRTEHFPLTLESARPSHTSQYLCASSLLDSMNTEAFFGQGTRLTVV.

CDR3 DNA: TGTGCCGAGGCCACGGGGGGTTACGGGGAGCTGTTTTTT. Translating it yields CAEATGGYGELFF. J is TRBJ2-2 and V is TRBV28; 7 bases map to TRBD2. The CDR3 runs to 13 residues. CDR1 and CDR2 (germline): MDHEN, SYDVKM. V lost 11 bases, J lost 7 bases, and 10 bases stayed unmatched.

The V call is TRBV29-1, the J call TRBJ1-5; the D gene is possibly TRBD1 (6 bases). Germline values: CDR1 SQVTM, CDR2 ANQGSEA. The CDR3 runs 11 residues. With 6 bases removed from V and 11 bases from J, the gap between germline ends came to 14 bases. The CDR3 protein is CSVYIRGTQHF. The CDR3 DNA follows: TGCAGCGTGTACATCAGGGGAACCCAGCATTTT.

The chain uses TRBV23-1 and TRBJ2-3, with D possibly matching TRBD1 (6 bases). TRBV23-1 is an ORF; its function is uncertain. This CDR3 has 15 amino acids. The V end was cut by 10 bases, the J end by 1 base, with 18 bases between. The CDR3 here is CATRPRTGRTDTQYF. As DNA, the CDR3 is TGCGCCACCCGCCCTAGAACAGGGCGCACAGATACGCAGTATTTT.

This sequence joins TRBV6-4 and TRBJ1-2, with 7 bases aligning to TRBD1. The CDR3 contains 15 residues. CDR1 is MRHNA, CDR2 SNTAGT, per germline. V lost 1 base, J lost 4 bases, and 6 bases stayed unmatched. The DNA for the CDR3 is TGTGCCAGCAGTGACTTCCCGGGACAGTCCTATGGCTACACCTTC. As protein: CASSDFPGQSYGYTF.

V and J are TRBV5-1 and TRBJ2-2; 8 bases fit TRBD1. The V segment lost 1 base and the J segment 2 bases; nucleotides outside the gene matches: 4. The CDR3 has 16 residues. CDR1 and CDR2 from the germline V gene are SGHRS and YFSETQ. The CDR3 here is CASSLLRGLNTGELFF. The CDR3 nucleotides are TGCGCCAGCAGCTTGCTCAGGGGGCTAAACACCGGGGAGCTGTTTTTT.

The chain has TRBV28 and TRBJ1-1; 10 bases are a match to TRBD1. The J segment lost 5 bases and the V segment lost 1 base, leaving 10 bases of the junction unmatched. Germline V gene data show CDR1 as MDHEN and CDR2 as SYDVKM. The CDR3 runs to 17 residues. The CDR3 coding sequence is TGTGCCAGCAGTTTATTCTTGGGGACAGGGGTTTCGACTGAAGCTTTCTTT. Its translation is CASSLFLGTGVSTEAFF.

The genes are TRBV28 and TRBJ1-1; unclear D gene. CDR1 and CDR2 (germline): MDHEN, SYDVKM. V was cut by 1 base and J by 3 bases, with 12 bases left in between. This CDR3 comprises 15 residues. In DNA form, the CDR3 reads TGTGCCAGCAGTTTATTCCTCACGGCGGACACTGAAGCTTTCTTT. Residues: CASSLFLTADTEAFF. The full variable domain, with the rest looked up from reference TRBV28 and TRBJ1-1, is DVKVTQSSRYLVKRTGEKVFLECVQDMDHENMFWYRQDPGLGLRLIYFSYDVKMKEKGDIPEGYSVSREKKERFSLILESASTNQTSMYLCASSLFLTADTEAFFGQGTRLTVV.